The sequence of this TCR beta chain was determined in a study of T-cell memory formation after mild COVID-19. TCRdb reprocessed the 5' RACE reads via MiXCR and lists one record per CDR3 protein. The profile shows some 330,000 distinct CDR3 sequences, roughly 21% of them singletons. Points from the study as a whole: Mainly CM and EM harbored the contracting CD4+ clones; mainly EMRA harbored the CD8+ ones.

This clonotype has ten or more counts. Antigen unknown. Deletions cut 3 bases from V and 0 bases from J, with 7 bases between. CDR1 is SGHDT, CDR2 YYEEEE, per germline. The CDR3 has 14 residues. This TCR was sampled from an adult woman who had mild COVID-19 (a few samples of this study predate the infection). Cell type and time point are not known. The sequenced material came from PBMCs or a T cell subset sorted from them (not recorded which). The genes are TRBV5-6 and TRBJ1-3; the D is unclear. The CDR3: CASSSPISGNTIYF. The CDR3 DNA follows: TGTGCCAGCAGCTCACCTATCTCTGGAAACACCATATATTTT.